This entry features one TCR beta chain sequence. This clonotype was observed a few times. Its antigen has not been determined. Base quality data are lacking; no much larger clone is found one base away. Sequencing relied on an Illumina HiSeq 2500. TCR beta libraries were prepared by quantitative 5'-RACE with molecular barcodes. Per the authors' processing: To identify disease-linked TCR variants, a new computational method was used, one built on a probabilistic model of VDJ rearrangement. TCRdb reanalyzed the raw reads on its own, using fastp at Q25 for trimming and MiXCR for clone calling, and kept in-frame beta chains. Each CDR3 protein appears once, grouped with its most common genes and DNA. The V and J calls come from TCRdb's annotation, not from the publication. Counted in this sample were a few hundred thousand distinct CDR3 sequences; more than 20% of them appeared once. Jointly, the top ten make up around 17% of the sample.

The sample comes from a study of CD8 T cells in ankylosing spondylitis (dated by TCRdb to 2015 to 2018). Broadly, across the study: The study profiled T cell receptor beta repertoires in healthy donors and ankylosing spondylitis patients to find disease-linked TCR variants. The full study cohort was made up of about 24 ankylosing spondylitis patients and more than 90 healthy donors. Peripheral blood was sampled, and synovial fluid was also collected from ankylosing spondylitis patients. On the study overall, not on this receptor specifically: A TCR beta motif of roughly 8 highly homologous amino acid variants appeared characteristic of blood from ankylosing spondylitis patients. A CD8+ phenotype was shown by the disease-linked clones, which were found at relatively low frequencies in peripheral blood. Some of the motif variants had been reported before in the synovial fluid and blood of reactive arthritis patients, a finding that suggests common disease-initiation mechanisms. The disease-linked clones were reported as significantly enriched in matched synovial fluid samples from ankylosing spondylitis patients.

V loses 6 bases of germline sequence and J loses 4 bases, and the interval between the two ends is 13 bases. Based on the germline V gene (reference sequence), the CDR1 and CDR2 sequences are LNHDA and SQIVND. Including the terminal cysteine and phenylalanine, the CDR3 comprises 15 residues. This entry keeps only the CDR3 DNA: 45 bases, framed from base 1. The specimen was blood, either unsorted or a sorted T cell fraction (not recorded which). The sequence was obtained from a male donor with ankylosing spondylitis. The sequence links TRBV19 to TRBJ2-6; the D gene lacks a confident call. The sequenced DNA: TGTGCCAGTAGACCCTCCGCGTCGGGGGCCAACGTCCTGACTTTC. Its translation reads: CASRPSASGANVLTF.